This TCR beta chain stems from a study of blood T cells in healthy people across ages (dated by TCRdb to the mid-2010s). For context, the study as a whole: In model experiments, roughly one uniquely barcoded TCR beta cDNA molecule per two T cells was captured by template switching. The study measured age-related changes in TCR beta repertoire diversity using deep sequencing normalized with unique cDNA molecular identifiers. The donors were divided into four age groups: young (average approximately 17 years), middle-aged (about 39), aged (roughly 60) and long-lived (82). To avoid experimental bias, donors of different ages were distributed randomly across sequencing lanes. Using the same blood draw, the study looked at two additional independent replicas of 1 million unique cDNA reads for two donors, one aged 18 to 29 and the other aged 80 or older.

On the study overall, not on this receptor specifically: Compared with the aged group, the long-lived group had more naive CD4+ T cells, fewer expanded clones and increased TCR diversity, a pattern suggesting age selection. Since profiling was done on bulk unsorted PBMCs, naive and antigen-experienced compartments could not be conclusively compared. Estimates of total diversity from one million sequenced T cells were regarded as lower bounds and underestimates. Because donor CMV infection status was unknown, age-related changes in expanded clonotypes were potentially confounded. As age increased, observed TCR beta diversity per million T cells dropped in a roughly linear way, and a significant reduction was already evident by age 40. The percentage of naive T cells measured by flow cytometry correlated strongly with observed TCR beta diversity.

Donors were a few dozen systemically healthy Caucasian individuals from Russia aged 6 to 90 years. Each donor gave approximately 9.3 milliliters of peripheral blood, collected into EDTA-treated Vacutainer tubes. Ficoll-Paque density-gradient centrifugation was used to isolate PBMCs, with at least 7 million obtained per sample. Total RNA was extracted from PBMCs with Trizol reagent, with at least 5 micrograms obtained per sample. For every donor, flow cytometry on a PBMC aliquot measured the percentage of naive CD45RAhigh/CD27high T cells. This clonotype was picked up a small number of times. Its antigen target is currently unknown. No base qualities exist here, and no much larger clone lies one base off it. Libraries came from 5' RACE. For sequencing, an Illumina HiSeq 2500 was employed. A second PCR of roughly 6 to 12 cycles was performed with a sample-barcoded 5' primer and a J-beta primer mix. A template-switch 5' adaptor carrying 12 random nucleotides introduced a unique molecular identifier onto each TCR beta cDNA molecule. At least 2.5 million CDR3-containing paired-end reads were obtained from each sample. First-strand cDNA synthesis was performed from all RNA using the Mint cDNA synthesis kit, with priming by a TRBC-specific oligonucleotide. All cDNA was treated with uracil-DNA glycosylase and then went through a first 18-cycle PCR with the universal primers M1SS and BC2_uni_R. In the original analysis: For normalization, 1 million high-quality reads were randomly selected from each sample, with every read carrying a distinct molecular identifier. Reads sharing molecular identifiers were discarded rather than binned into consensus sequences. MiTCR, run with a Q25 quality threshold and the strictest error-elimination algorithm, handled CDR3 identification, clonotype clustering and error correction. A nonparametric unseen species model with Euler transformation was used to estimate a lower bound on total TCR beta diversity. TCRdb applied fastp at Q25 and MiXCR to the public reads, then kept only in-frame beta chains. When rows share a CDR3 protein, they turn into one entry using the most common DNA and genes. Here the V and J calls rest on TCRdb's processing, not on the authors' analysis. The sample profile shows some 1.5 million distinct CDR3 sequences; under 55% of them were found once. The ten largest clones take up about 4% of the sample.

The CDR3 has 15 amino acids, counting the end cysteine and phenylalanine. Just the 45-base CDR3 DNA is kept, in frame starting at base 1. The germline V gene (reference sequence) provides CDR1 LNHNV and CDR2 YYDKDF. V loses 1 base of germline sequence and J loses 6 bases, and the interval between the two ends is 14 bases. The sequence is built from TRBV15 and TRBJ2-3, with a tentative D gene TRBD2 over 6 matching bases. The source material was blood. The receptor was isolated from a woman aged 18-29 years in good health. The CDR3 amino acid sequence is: CATSRGDSGEDTQYF. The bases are TGTGCCACCAGCAGAGGGGATAGCGGCGAGGATACGCAGTATTTT.